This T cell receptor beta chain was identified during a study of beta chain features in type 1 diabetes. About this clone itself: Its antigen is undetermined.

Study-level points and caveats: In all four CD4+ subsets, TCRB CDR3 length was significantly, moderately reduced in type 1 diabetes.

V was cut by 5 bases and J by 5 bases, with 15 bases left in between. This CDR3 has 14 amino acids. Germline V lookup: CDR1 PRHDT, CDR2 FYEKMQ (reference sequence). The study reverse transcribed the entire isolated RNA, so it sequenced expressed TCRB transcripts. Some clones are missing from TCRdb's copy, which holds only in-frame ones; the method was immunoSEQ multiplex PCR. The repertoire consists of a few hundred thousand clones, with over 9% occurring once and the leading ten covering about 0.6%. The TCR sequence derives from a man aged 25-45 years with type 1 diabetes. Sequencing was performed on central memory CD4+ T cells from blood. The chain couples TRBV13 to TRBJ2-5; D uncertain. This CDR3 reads CASSPTALVETQYF. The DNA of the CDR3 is TGTGCCAGCAGCCCTACGGCGTTGGTGGAGACCCAGTACTTC.